The 19 T cell receptor beta chains given below trace back to one sample, sequenced in a study of glioma-infiltrating T cells. Amplification of TCR alpha and beta CDR3 regions from RNA used iRepertoire nested multiplex PCR. TCRdb re-called the multiplex PCR reads with MiXCR, one entry per CDR3 protein. The sample holds around 100,000 distinct CDR3 sequences, less than 30% seen once. The sample was glioma tissue, nonneoplastic brain tissue, or PBMCs (not recorded which). Receptors originate from a human donor with low-grade glioma or glioblastoma, undergoing nonglioma brain surgery, or in good health (not recorded which).

This clonotype showed up just once. This chain joins TRBV19 and TRBJ1-1; a possible D gene is TRBD1 (5 bases). The V gene's germline CDR1 is LNHDA and CDR2 SQIVND (reference sequence). The CDR3 consists of 14 residues. Trimming removed 9 bases at V and 0 bases at J, with 14 bases between. DNA of the CDR3: TGTGCCAGCCTAGACCAGGGAATGAACACTGAAGCTTTCTTT. It encodes CASLDQGMNTEAFF.

This clonotype was counted a single time. This chain uses TRBV5-1 with TRBJ2-1; possibly TRBD1 or TRBD2 for D (7 bases each). From germline, CDR1 is SGHRS and CDR2 YFSETQ. CDR3 length: 16 residues. V lost 5 bases to trimming and J lost 8 bases, with 23 bases between them. In DNA form, the CDR3 reads TGCGCCAGCAGAAGTGTCGGCTCGACAGGGAGGGATGAGCAGTTCTTC. Residues: CASRSVGSTGRDEQFF. Full variable domain (missing parts from reference TRBV5-1 and TRBJ2-1): KAGVTQTPRYLIKTRGQQVTLSCSPISGHRSVSWYQQTPGQGLQFLFEYFSETQRNKGNFPGRFSGRQFSNSRSEMNVSTLELGDSALYLCASRSVGSTGRDEQFFGPGTRLTVL.

This clonotype was found a few times. The V and J genes are TRBV12-3 or TRBV12-4 and TRBJ2-5; D is perhaps TRBD2 (6 bases). CDR3 length: 14 residues. V was pared by 1 base and J by 7 bases, with 13 bases between. The CDR3 is CASSLDLRGGTQYF. The DNA of the CDR3 is TGTGCCAGCAGTTTAGACCTCCGGGGAGGGACCCAGTACTTC.

This clonotype was seen many times. The gene calls are TRBV28 and TRBJ1-5; tentative D call: TRBD1 (6 bases). This CDR3 region has 14 residues. Per germline, CDR1 MDHEN and CDR2 SYDVKM. Trimming removed 1 base from V and 7 bases from J, with 11 bases in between. CDR3 loop: CASSLSGAEQPQHF. The DNA for the CDR3 is TGTGCCAGCAGTTTATCAGGGGCTGAGCAGCCCCAGCATTTT.

Only a few counts were recorded for this clonotype. V gene TRBV2 combines with J gene TRBJ2-3; D is unresolved. The ends were cut back, 7 bases at V and 5 bases at J, with 22 bases in the middle. CDR1 and CDR2 (germline): SNHLY, FYNNEI. This CDR3 is built from 16 residues. CDR3 amino acids: CASTSPGYDFGDTQYF. CDR3 bases: TGTGCCAGCACCTCGCCGGGTTATGACTTTGGAGATACGCAGTATTTT. Full variable domain (remainder filled in from reference TRBV2 and TRBJ2-3): EPEVTQTPSHQVTQMGQEVILRCVPISNHLYFYWYRQILGQKVEFLVSFYNNEISEKSEIFDDQFSVERPDGSNFTLKIRSTKLEDSAMYFCASTSPGYDFGDTQYFGPGTRLTVL.

This clonotype occurred many times. The gene calls are TRBV6-1 and TRBJ2-7; 10 bases fit TRBD2. This CDR3 contains 14 residues. Germline assignment: CDR1 MNHNS and CDR2 SASEGT. Trimming removed 8 bases from V and 3 bases from J; junction bases left unmatched: 7. CDR3 residues: CASHGASGGYEQYF. The CDR3 nucleotides read TGTGCCAGCCATGGGGCTAGCGGGGGCTACGAGCAGTACTTC.

Regarding this clonotype: This is likely a read error, given that the CDR3 carries no conserved phenylalanine or tryptophan at its end. The J gene is TRBJ2-3, the V gene TRBV29-1, with D unclear. Germline CDR1 SQVTM, CDR2 ANQGSEA. The germline V and J ends were trimmed by 5 bases and 6 bases, with 9 bases remaining between them. The CDR3 has 11 residues. The DNA for the CDR3 is TGCAGCGTTATCCGGATGGATACGCAGTATCTT. This gives the protein CSVIRMDTQYL.

This clonotype was counted ten times or more. The chain is built from TRBV6-1 and TRBJ2-7; 11 bases match TRBD1. This CDR3 spans 15 amino acids. V was clipped by 5 bases and J by 7 bases; unmatched bases: 10. Per germline, CDR1 MNHNS and CDR2 SASEGT. The CDR3: CASSQRGQGAKEQYF. The CDR3 coding sequence is TGTGCCAGCAGTCAACGAGGACAGGGGGCTAAAGAGCAGTACTTC.

A remark on this clonotype: Since a much larger clone is just one base distant, this may be a read error. The V and J genes are TRBV7-6 and TRBJ2-7, with 8 bases matching TRBD2. The length of the CDR3 is 15 residues. V lost 5 bases, J lost 7 bases, and 13 bases stayed unmatched. Germline V CDR1 and CDR2: SGHVS, FNYEAQ. DNA of the CDR3: TGTGCCAGCAGCCAATCCTGGACTAGCTTTAGGGAGCAGTACTTC. This translates into CASSQSWTSFREQYF.

This clonotype was counted only a few times. V gene TRBV18 combines with J gene TRBJ1-2; D not certain. Germline CDR1 KGHSH, CDR2 LQKENI. The CDR3 extends over 14 amino acids. The V end lost 3 bases, the J end lost 4 bases, and 12 bases lay between the germline ends. The CDR3 sequence is CASSPVGVSYGYTF. The CDR3 DNA follows: TGTGCCAGCTCACCGGTCGGCGTGAGCTATGGCTACACCTTC.

The chain employs TRBV7-2 and TRBJ1-6; D unclear. This CDR3 has 17 residues. Germline lookup yields CDR1 SGHTA and CDR2 FQGNSA. V was trimmed by 2 bases and J by 0 bases, leaving 11 bases between them. The CDR3 sequence is CASSLHGPSSYNSPLHF. In DNA, the CDR3 is TGTGCCAGCAGCTTACATGGCCCTAGCTCCTATAATTCACCCCTCCACTTT.

Comments on this clonotype: A read error may explain this, as a much larger clone is one base away. The chain recombines TRBV15 with TRBJ1-4; D is uncertain. Germline values: CDR1 LNHNV, CDR2 YYDKDF (reference sequence). The CDR3 has 15 amino acids. In nucleotides, the CDR3 is TGTGCCACCAGCAGAGGTGGTGCAACTAATGAAGAACTGTTTTTT. Its protein is CATSRGGATNEELFF.

The CDR3 sequence: CSVRDCTDTQYF. The CDR3 DNA follows: TGCAGCGTCCGGGACTGCACAGATACGCAGTATTTT. The chain is built from TRBV29-1 and TRBJ2-3; possible D gene TRBD2, 6 bases. The CDR3 is 12 amino acids. The V end was cut by 6 bases, the J end by 1 base, with 8 bases between. Looked up from germline, CDR1 is SQVTM and CDR2 is ANQGSEA.

This clonotype has at least ten counts. The V and J genes are TRBV4-2 and TRBJ2-7; D may be TRBD1 (5 bases). The V gene's germline CDR1 is LGHNA and CDR2 YNFKEQ. Trimming removed 1 base from V and 0 bases from J, with 16 bases in between. The CDR3 sequence is 17 residues long. CDR3 in DNA: TGTGCCAGCAGCCAAGTTGGAGTGGGCGACAGCTCCTACGAGCAGTACTTC. As protein: CASSQVGVGDSSYEQYF.

This clonotype was counted ten times or more. This rearrangement joins TRBV28 to TRBJ1-1; TRBD1 aligns across 7 bases. Per the germline V gene, CDR1 is MDHEN and CDR2 is SYDVKM. The CDR3 runs 14 residues. J was trimmed by 6 bases and V by 2 bases; bases with no gene match: 6. DNA for the CDR3: TGTGCCAGCAGTTTACTCCAGGGGGACGCTGAAGCTTTCTTT. This gives the protein CASSLLQGDAEAFF.

With regard to this clonotype: The germline gene is not matched at one end of the junction; a read error may be the cause. The rearrangement joins TRBV12-3 or TRBV12-4 to TRBJ1-5, with D perhaps matching TRBD1 (5 bases). CDR3 length: 13 amino acids. The CDR3 region is CGSSPGPRSPQHF. CDR3 bases: TGTGGCAGCAGTCCAGGGCCTCGCTCGCCCCAGCATTTT.

This clonotype was detected only a few times. The chain employs TRBV18 and TRBJ2-7; no reliable D call. The ends were cut back, 1 base at V and 4 bases at J, with 5 bases in the middle. The length of the CDR3 is 12 residues. Germline V gives CDR1 KGHSH, CDR2 LQKENI. CDR3 DNA: TGTGCCAGCTCACCACGGCTATACGAGCAGTACTTC. It codes for CASSPRLYEQYF.

This clonotype has just one count. The rearrangement joins TRBV5-1 to TRBJ2-5, with D perhaps TRBD2 (7 bases). Germline-derived CDR1 and CDR2 are SGHRS and YFSETQ. This CDR3 is built from 15 residues. Trimming cost V 4 bases and J 4 bases, with 17 bases left between them. CDR3 nucleotides: TGCGCCAGCAGCCGCACGGGGGCTAGCGGAGAGACCCAGTACTTC. Translation gives CASSRTGASGETQYF.

There are a few counts of this clonotype. This chain joins TRBV12-3 or TRBV12-4 and TRBJ1-6; 7 bases map to TRBD1. The length of the CDR3 is 14 residues. Unmatched junction bases numbered 4, after V lost 4 bases and J lost 7 bases. For the CDR3, the DNA is TGTGCCAGCAGTTCGACAGGGAGAAATTCACCCCTCCACTTT. This codes for CASSSTGRNSPLHF.